A single sample gave rise to the 26 T cell receptor beta chains below, sequenced in a study of persistence of HIV-infected CD4 T cells. Antigens of these TCRs are unknown. This was the immunoSEQ version 4 assay in survey mode. Using immunoSEQ multiplex PCR, the repertoire was profiled, and TCRdb retains in-frame clones only, with some absent. The sample consists of some 23,000 clones, 74% of them appearing once. Overlapping HIV-1 Gag 15-mer peptides at about 1 ug per peptide per mL were used. Responding CD4+ T cells were sorted by upregulation of both CD40 ligand and CD69. Source: CD4+ T cells sorted from PBMCs after 18-hour stimulation, taken from a patient who received antiretroviral therapy. All receptors derive from an adult man with HIV who was CMV-seropositive.

This clone has just one count. This chain joins TRBV5-1 and TRBJ2-3, with a tentative D call TRBD2 (5 bases). The V gene lost 0 bases and the J gene lost 1 base, with 9 bases spanning the gap. The CDR3 runs 15 residues. CDR1 is SGHRS, CDR2 YFSETQ, per germline. As DNA, the CDR3 is TGCGCCAGCAGCTTGGGGCGGGCCGGCACAGATACGCAGTATTTT. Its translation is CASSLGRAGTDTQYF.

The genes are TRBV4-2 and TRBJ2-5; 10 bases line up with TRBD2. CDR1 is LGHNA and CDR2 is YNFKEQ in the germline V gene. Trimming at V came to 0 bases and at J to 3 bases, leaving 22 bases not matched to a gene. This CDR3 is built from 22 residues. The CDR3 DNA sequence: TGTGCCAGCAGCCAAGATCTCTACCCGGGACTAGCGAACGTACAGGTAGAAGAGACCCAGTACTTC. Protein sequence: CASSQDLYPGLANVQVEETQYF.

The chain couples TRBV5-1 to TRBJ1-1; D gene uncertain. This CDR3 has 14 residues. Germline V lookup: CDR1 SGHRS, CDR2 YFSETQ. The V end lost 1 base, the J end lost 1 base, and 8 bases lay between the germline ends. The CDR3 DNA reads as TGCGCCAGCAGCTTGAGGGATAAGAACACTGAAGCTTTCTTT. Amino acids: CASSLRDKNTEAFF.

The rearrangement joins TRBV9 to TRBJ2-6; the match to TRBD1 covers 7 bases. This CDR3 contains 18 residues. Trimming took 4 bases from V and 0 from J; bases not matched to a gene: 10. Germline V CDR1 and CDR2: SGDLS, YYNGEE. The CDR3 nucleotides are TGTGCCAGCAGCTCACGGACAGGAGAATTCTCTGGGGCCAACGTCCTGACTTTC. As protein: CASSSRTGEFSGANVLTF.

The chain couples TRBV28 to TRBJ1-5; weak D call: TRBD1 (5 bases). V lost 3 bases and J lost 0, with 12 bases in between. Germline V lookup: CDR1 MDHEN, CDR2 SYDVKM. The CDR3 contains 16 residues. The CDR3 DNA reads TGTGCCAGCAGTTTCTCCTTGGGGGATAGCAATCAGCCCCAGCATTTT. It translates to CASSFSLGDSNQPQHF. Complete variable domain (other parts from reference TRBV28 and TRBJ1-5): DVKVTQSSRYLVKRTGEKVFLECVQDMDHENMFWYRQDPGLGLRLIYFSYDVKMKEKGDIPEGYSVSREKKERFSLILESASTNQTSMYLCASSFSLGDSNQPQHFGDGTRLSIL.

The chain combines TRBV5-4 with TRBJ1-1; TRBD1 agrees at 12 bases. There are 16 residues in the CDR3. V trimming: 4 bases; J trimming: 6 bases; junction bases outside the gene matches: 10. In germline, CDR1 is SGHNT, CDR2 YYREEE (reference sequence). The CDR3, as DNA: TGTGCCAGCAGCATACAGGGACAGGGGGCAGGGGCTGAAGCTTTCTTT. Encoded protein: CASSIQGQGAGAEAFF.

Only one count was recorded for this clone. This chain uses TRBV3-1 (or the pseudogene TRBV3-2) with TRBJ1-2; D gene unclear. Between the trimmed V and J ends, which lost 1 base and 0 bases, there was a span of 9 bases. The CDR3 is 15 residues long. Germline-derived CDR1 and CDR2 are LGHDT and YNNKEL (reference sequence). CDR3 DNA: TGTGCCAGCAGCCAAGTGGCAGCCGCTAACTATGGCTACACCTTC. It yields the protein CASSQVAAANYGYTF.

The chain carries TRBV6-1 and TRBJ1-1; a weak D match, TRBD1 (6 bases). The CDR3 spans 17 residues. Germline V CDR1 and CDR2: MNHNS, SASEGT. V lost 1 base to trimming and J lost 2 bases, with 17 bases between them. The DNA of the CDR3 is TGTGCCAGCAGTGAAGGGGGGGGCGGGATGAAAAACACTGAAGCTTTCTTT. Protein: CASSEGGGGMKNTEAFF.

The gene calls are TRBV3-1 (or the pseudogene TRBV3-2) and TRBJ2-7, with TRBD1 matching over 10 bases. The junction had 3 bases not matched to a gene; V was cut back by 1 base and J by 0 bases. CDR1 and CDR2 from the germline V gene are LGHDT and YNNKEL (reference sequence). The CDR3 runs to 16 residues. The CDR3 here is CASSQATGGSSYEQYF. CDR3 nucleotides: TGTGCCAGCAGCCAAGCGACAGGGGGCAGCTCCTACGAGCAGTACTTC.

The V call is TRBV3-1 (or the pseudogene TRBV3-2), the J call TRBJ2-3, with 8 bases matching TRBD2. CDR1 is LGHDT, CDR2 YNNKEL, per germline (reference sequence). The CDR3 is 17 amino acids. Trimming cost V 0 bases and J 6 bases; bases outside gene matches: 11. The CDR3 region has the DNA TGTGCCAGCAGCCAAGAAAGCGCCGGGGGGGCTTGGGATACGCAGTATTTT. This sequence encodes CASSQESAGGAWDTQYF.

The chain joins TRBV2 to TRBJ2-2, with 9 bases that match TRBD2. V dropped 7 bases and J dropped 4; count of bases not matched to a gene: 7. Germline CDR1 reads SNHLY; CDR2 reads FYNNEI. The length of the CDR3 is 15 residues. The CDR3 protein is CASMIRRGGTGELFF. In DNA form, the CDR3 reads TGTGCCAGCATGATCAGGCGGGGGGGCACCGGGGAGCTGTTTTTT.

The genes are TRBV19 and TRBJ2-3, with a possible D match to TRBD2 (6 bases). CDR3 length: 15 residues. Germline V gives CDR1 LNHDA, CDR2 SQIVND (reference sequence). The germline V and J ends were trimmed by 5 bases and 0 bases, with 12 bases remaining between them. This CDR3 reads CASSADGTSTDTQYF. The CDR3 DNA follows: TGTGCCAGTAGTGCCGACGGGACTAGCACAGATACGCAGTATTTT. The entire variable domain, with the rest obtained from reference TRBV19 and TRBJ2-3, is as follows: DGGITQSPKYLFRKEGQNVTLSCEQNLNHDAMYWYRQDPGQGLRLIYYSQIVNDFQKGDIAEGYSVSREKKESFPLTVTSAQKNPTAFYLCASSADGTSTDTQYFGPGTRLTVL.

This clone was seen only a few times. V gene TRBV4-2 combines with J gene TRBJ1-1; D is undetermined. The CDR3 has 16 residues. CDR1 is LGHNA, CDR2 YNFKEQ, per germline. V was shortened by 4 bases and J by 8 bases, with 23 bases between the two germline ends. This chain's CDR3 is CASSPKFLRAEEEAFF. CDR3 DNA: TGTGCCAGCAGCCCCAAATTCCTCCGGGCAGAAGAAGAAGCTTTCTTT.

This rearrangement joins TRBV28 to TRBJ2-1, with 10 nucleotides matching TRBD1. CDR3 length: 16 residues. Losses at the gene ends were 4 bases for V and 7 bases for J; bases not matched to a gene: 10. Germline lookup yields CDR1 MDHEN and CDR2 SYDVKM. DNA for the CDR3: TGTGCCAGCAGTTCGGCCGGGACAGGGGAAAAAAATGAGCAGTTCTTC. Its translation: CASSSAGTGEKNEQFF.

Notes on this clone: This CDR3 is also generated by other DNA sequences in the sample. The genes are TRBV5-1 and TRBJ1-2; the match to TRBD1 covers 7 bases. This CDR3 has 14 residues. Germline V gives CDR1 SGHRS, CDR2 YFSETQ. Unmatched junction bases numbered 2, after V lost 0 bases and J lost 3 bases. The CDR3 loop is CASSLGQGDYGYTF. As DNA, the CDR3 is TGCGCCAGCAGCTTGGGGCAGGGGGACTATGGCTACACCTTC.

J is TRBJ1-6 and V is TRBV7-3; the D is unclear. The germline V gene has CDR1 SGHTA and CDR2 FQGTGA. Trimming left V 2 bases short and J 6 bases short, with 11 bases between. CDR3 length: 15 amino acids. CDR3 in DNA: TGTGCCAGCAGCTTATTGGGGAACCTTAATTCACCCCTCCACTTT. Its protein is CASSLLGNLNSPLHF. Drawing the rest from reference TRBV7-3 and TRBJ1-6, the complete variable domain is GAGVSQTPSNKVTEKGKYVELRCDPISGHTALYWYRQSLGQGPEFLIYFQGTGAADDSGLPNDRFFAVRPEGSVSTLKIQRTERGDSAVYLCASSLLGNLNSPLHFGNGTRLTVT.

CDR3 protein: CAWRQGIEKLFF. Here the CDR3 DNA reads TGTGCCTGGAGGCAGGGGATTGAAAAACTGTTTTTT. This chain links TRBV30 with TRBJ1-4, with D possibly being TRBD1 (6 bases). Germline V gives CDR1 GTSNPN, CDR2 SVGIG (reference sequence). V was shortened by 3 bases and J by 7 bases, with 9 bases between the two germline ends. This CDR3 comprises 12 residues.

The V gene is TRBV18, the J gene TRBJ1-1; 8 bases map to TRBD1. This CDR3 region has 16 residues. The V gene end was trimmed by 5 bases and the J gene end by 4 bases; junction bases not matched to a gene: 12. The germline gives CDR1 KGHSH, CDR2 LQKENI. This CDR3 is CASSKDRAGVGTEAFF. The CDR3 DNA is TGTGCCAGCTCAAAGGACAGGGCGGGCGTCGGCACTGAAGCTTTCTTT.

This clone appeared a few times. V is TRBV19 and J is TRBJ1-6; 8 bases map to TRBD1. The CDR3 sequence is 13 residues long. In germline, CDR1 is LNHDA, CDR2 SQIVND (reference sequence). The ends lost 7 bases at V and 6 bases at J; junction bases unmatched: 2. Written as DNA, the CDR3 is TGTGCCAGTAAGCAGGGGGCTAATTCACCCCTCCACTTT. This gives the protein CASKQGANSPLHF.

The chain couples TRBV9 to TRBJ1-1; TRBD1 is a possible D gene (6 bases). This CDR3 comprises 16 residues. The V end lost 0 bases, the J end lost 3 bases, and 15 bases lay between the germline ends. Looked up from germline, CDR1 is SGDLS and CDR2 is YYNGEE. The CDR3 protein is CASSVGWGRSDTEAFF. DNA of the CDR3: TGTGCCAGCAGCGTAGGGTGGGGGCGCTCGGACACTGAAGCTTTCTTT.

The chain has TRBV7-9 and TRBJ1-2; D remains ambiguous. Germline CDR1 reads SEHNR; CDR2 reads FQNEAQ (reference sequence). This CDR3 is 14 amino acids long. V dropped 8 bases and J dropped 1 base, with 14 bases sitting between them. For the CDR3, the DNA is TGTGCCAGCGGGTCCCCAGGTCTTAACTATGGCTACACCTTC. Its translation: CASGSPGLNYGYTF.

The rearrangement uses TRBV6-1 and TRBJ2-7; D gene uncertain. Per germline, CDR1 MNHNS and CDR2 SASEGT. There are 13 residues in the CDR3. The V and J ends lost 1 base and 3 bases respectively, with 7 bases between them. Here the CDR3 reads CASSEGVLYEQYF. The CDR3 coding sequence is TGTGCCAGCAGTGAAGGGGTCCTCTACGAGCAGTACTTC.

The CDR3 nucleotides are TGTGCCAGCTCCCGACCCCAGGGAGGCTACACCTTC. This translates into CASSRPQGGYTF. The chain is built from TRBV18 and TRBJ1-2, with D possibly matching TRBD1 (5 bases). The CDR3 runs to 12 residues. Germline lookup yields CDR1 KGHSH and CDR2 LQKENI. Trimming cost V 6 bases and J 8 bases, with 13 bases left between them.

The chain joins TRBV20-1 to TRBJ1-6; D is possibly TRBD1 (5 bases). The CDR3 is 15 residues long. Germline V gene sequence: CDR1 DFQATT, CDR2 SNEGSKA (reference sequence). The V end lost 3 bases, the J end lost 3 bases, and 12 bases lay between the germline ends. The CDR3 coding sequence is TGCAGTGCTAGTCGTGTTCAGGGCTATAATTCACCCCTCCACTTT. Translating gives CSASRVQGYNSPLHF.

This clone was seen more than once but under ten times. The chain links TRBV4-1 to TRBJ2-1; D gene ambiguous. Germline-derived CDR1 and CDR2 are MGHRA and YSYEKL. Trimming took 1 base from V and 0 from J, leaving 10 bases between them. The length of the CDR3 is 16 residues. The CDR3 DNA reads as TGCGCCAGCAGCCAAGGGAGCACCCGCTCCTACAATGAGCAGTTCTTC. As protein: CASSQGSTRSYNEQFF.

This clone has just one count. J is TRBJ1-1 and V is TRBV2; 10 nucleotides match TRBD1. The CDR3 has 15 amino acids. CDR1 and CDR2 from the germline V gene are SNHLY and FYNNEI. V was pared by 3 bases and J by 5 bases, with 6 bases of the junction left unmatched. CDR3 sequence reads: CASSEGQGSFTEAFF. The DNA of the CDR3 is TGTGCCAGCAGTGAGGGACAGGGGAGTTTTACTGAAGCTTTCTTT.